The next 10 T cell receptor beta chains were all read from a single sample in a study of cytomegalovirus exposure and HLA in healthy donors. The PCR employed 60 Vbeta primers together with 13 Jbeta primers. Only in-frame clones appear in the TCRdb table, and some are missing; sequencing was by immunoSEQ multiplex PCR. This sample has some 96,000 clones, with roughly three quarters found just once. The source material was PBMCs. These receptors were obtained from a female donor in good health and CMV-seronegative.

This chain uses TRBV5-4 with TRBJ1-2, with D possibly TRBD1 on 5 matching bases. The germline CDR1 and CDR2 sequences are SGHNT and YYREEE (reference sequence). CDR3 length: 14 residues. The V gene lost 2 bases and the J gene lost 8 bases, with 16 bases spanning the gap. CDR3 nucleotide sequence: TGTGCCAGCAGCTTTTTCAGGGCCATGGGCGGCTACACCTTC. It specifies CASSFFRAMGGYTF.

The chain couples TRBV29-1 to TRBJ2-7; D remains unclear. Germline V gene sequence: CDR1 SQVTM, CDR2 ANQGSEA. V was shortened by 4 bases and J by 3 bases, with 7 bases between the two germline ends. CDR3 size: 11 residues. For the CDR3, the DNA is TGCAGCGTTGTTCAGTTCTACGAGCAGTACTTC. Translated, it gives CSVVQFYEQYF.

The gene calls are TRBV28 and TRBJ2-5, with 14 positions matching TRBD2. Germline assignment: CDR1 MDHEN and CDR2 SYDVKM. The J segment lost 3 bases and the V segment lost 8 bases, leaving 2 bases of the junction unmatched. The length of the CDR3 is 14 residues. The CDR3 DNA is TGTGCCAGCGGGACTAGCGGGAGCAAAGAGACCCAGTACTTC. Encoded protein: CASGTSGSKETQYF.

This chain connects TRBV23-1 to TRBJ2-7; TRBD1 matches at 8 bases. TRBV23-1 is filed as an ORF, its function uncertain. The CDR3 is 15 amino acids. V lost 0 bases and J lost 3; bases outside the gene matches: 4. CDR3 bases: TGCGCCAGCAGTCAATCGGACAGGGATAGCTACGAGCAGTACTTC. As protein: CASSQSDRDSYEQYF.

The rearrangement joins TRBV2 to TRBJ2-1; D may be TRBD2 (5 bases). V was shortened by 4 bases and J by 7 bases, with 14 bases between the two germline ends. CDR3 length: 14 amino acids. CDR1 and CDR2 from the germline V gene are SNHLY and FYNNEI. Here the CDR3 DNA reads TGTGCCAGCAGTGGGATCGGGAAAAGGAATGAGCAGTTCTTC. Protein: CASSGIGKRNEQFF.

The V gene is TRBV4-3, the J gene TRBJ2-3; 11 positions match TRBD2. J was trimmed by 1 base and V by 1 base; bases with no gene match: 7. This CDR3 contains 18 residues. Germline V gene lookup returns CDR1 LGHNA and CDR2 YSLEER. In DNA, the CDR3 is TGCGCCAGCAGCCAAGGGAAATTAGCGGGAGGGGGCACAGATACGCAGTATTTT. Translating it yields CASSQGKLAGGGTDTQYF.

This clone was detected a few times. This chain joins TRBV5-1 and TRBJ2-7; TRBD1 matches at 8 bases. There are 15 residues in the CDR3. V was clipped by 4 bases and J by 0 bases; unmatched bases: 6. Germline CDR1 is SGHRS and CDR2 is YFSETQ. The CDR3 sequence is CASSIRQGSSYEQYF. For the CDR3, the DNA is TGCGCCAGCAGCATACGACAGGGGAGCTCCTACGAGCAGTACTTC. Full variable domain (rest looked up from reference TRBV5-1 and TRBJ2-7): KAGVTQTPRYLIKTRGQQVTLSCSPISGHRSVSWYQQTPGQGLQFLFEYFSETQRNKGNFPGRFSGRQFSNSRSEMNVSTLELGDSALYLCASSIRQGSSYEQYFGPGTRLTVT.

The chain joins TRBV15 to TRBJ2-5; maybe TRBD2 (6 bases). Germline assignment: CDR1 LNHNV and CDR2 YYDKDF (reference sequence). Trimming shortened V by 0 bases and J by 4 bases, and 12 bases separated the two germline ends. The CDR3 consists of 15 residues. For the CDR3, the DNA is TGTGCCACCAGCAGAGAAGCTAGCGTCGTAGAGACCCAGTACTTC. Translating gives CATSREASVVETQYF.

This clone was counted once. CDR3 bases: TGTGCCAGCAGCCCCCAGGCCGGGGGGTTTTCGAATCAGCCCCAGCATTTT. It codes for CASSPQAGGFSNQPQHF. The rearrangement links TRBV7-2 to TRBJ1-5, with D maybe TRBD1 (5 bases). V gave up 5 bases and J gave up 4 bases, with 21 bases separating them. This CDR3 comprises 17 residues. Germline assignment: CDR1 SGHTA and CDR2 FQGNSA.

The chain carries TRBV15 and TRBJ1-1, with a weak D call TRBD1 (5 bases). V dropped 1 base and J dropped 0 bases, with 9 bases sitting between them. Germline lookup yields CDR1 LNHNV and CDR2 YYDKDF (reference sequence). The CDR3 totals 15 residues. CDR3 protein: CATSRGAGLNTEAFF. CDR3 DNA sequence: TGTGCCACCAGCAGAGGAGCAGGGCTGAACACTGAAGCTTTCTTT. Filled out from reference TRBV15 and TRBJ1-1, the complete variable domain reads DAMVIQNPRYQVTQFGKPVTLSCSQTLNHNVMYWYQQKSSQAPKLLFHYYDKDFNNEADTPDNFQSRRPNTSFCFLDIRSPGLGDTAMYLCATSRGAGLNTEAFFGQGTRLTVV.